This T cell receptor (beta chain) stems from a study of blood T cell repertoires in COVID-19. For the study at large: Sources were T cells, B-cell-depleted T cells, or PBMCs; the material itself was cDNA or gDNA.

Measured with immunoSEQ multiplex PCR; TCRdb has only the in-frame clones, and not every one. In the table there are around 450,000 clones, 90% of which are singletons. This clone was seen a single time. The CDR3 spans 15 residues. Germline-derived CDR1 and CDR2 are MGHRA and YSYEKL. Trimming at V came to 1 base and at J to 6 bases, leaving 8 bases not matched to a gene. The source is a man in his late teens or twenties who had recovered from COVID-19. Material: PBMCs or T cells enriched from blood (not recorded which). The V gene is TRBV4-1, the J gene TRBJ1-2; TRBD1 agrees at 7 bases. The CDR3 loop reads CASSQVPGQQNGYTF. DNA for the CDR3: TGCGCCAGCAGCCAAGTGCCGGGACAGCAGAATGGCTACACCTTC.